The 10 T cell receptor beta chains given below trace back to one sample, sequenced in a study of cytomegalovirus exposure and HLA in healthy donors. The PCR made use of 60 Vbeta and 13 Jbeta primers. Profiling relied on immunoSEQ multiplex PCR, and the TCRdb table lists in-frame clones only, not all of them. The sample shows some 140,000 clones, roughly three quarters of them seen only once. What was sequenced was PBMCs. Receptor source: a man aged 25-45 years in good health and CMV-seropositive.

The gene calls are TRBV6-1 and TRBJ1-4; no clear D. V dropped 2 bases and J dropped 8 bases, with 12 bases sitting between them. The V gene's germline CDR1 is MNHNS and CDR2 SASEGT. The CDR3 spans 14 residues. This CDR3 reads CASSELIPREKLFF. In DNA form, the CDR3 reads TGTGCCAGCAGTGAACTTATTCCGAGGGAAAAACTGTTTTTT.

This chain connects TRBV19 to TRBJ1-2; 10 bases line up with TRBD1. The length of the CDR3 is 14 residues. V was clipped by 5 bases and J by 8 bases; unmatched bases: 8. Germline CDR1 is LNHDA and CDR2 is SQIVND (reference sequence). Here the CDR3 DNA reads TGTGCCAGTAGTGTTTTTGGGACAGGGGCAGGCTACACCTTC. Protein product: CASSVFGTGAGYTF.

V is TRBV4-2 and J is TRBJ2-1; 13 bases are a match to TRBD2. CDR1 is LGHNA and CDR2 is YNFKEQ in the germline V gene. The V and J ends lost 5 bases and 5 bases, in that order; junction bases with no gene match: 9. This CDR3 has 17 residues. The CDR3, as DNA: TGTGCCAGCAGCTTACTCGGACTAGCGGGAGTCGACAATGAGCAGTTCTTC. Protein product: CASSLLGLAGVDNEQFF.

Only one count was recorded for this clone. The CDR3 loop reads CASSFLGQGAFGYTF. The CDR3 nucleotides read TGTGCCAGCAGTTTTTTGGGACAGGGGGCGTTCGGCTACACCTTC. This rearrangement joins TRBV28 to TRBJ1-2; 12 positions agree with TRBD1. The CDR3 runs 15 residues. V lost 3 bases, J lost 8 bases, and 7 bases stayed unmatched. The V gene's germline CDR1 is MDHEN and CDR2 SYDVKM.

The chain is built from TRBV5-1 and TRBJ2-5, with 9 bases lining up with TRBD2. The CDR3 runs 16 residues. V was clipped by 4 bases and J by 2 bases; unmatched bases: 9. CDR1 and CDR2 (germline): SGHRS, YFSETQ. CDR3: CASSGSGGQNQETQYF. CDR3 nucleotide sequence: TGCGCCAGCAGCGGTAGCGGGGGACAAAATCAAGAGACCCAGTACTTC.

This clone was seen only once. This chain joins TRBV13 and TRBJ2-2; perhaps TRBD2 as D (5 bases). Trimming left V 5 bases short and J 1 base short, with 8 bases between. CDR3 size: 14 residues. Germline V CDR1 and CDR2: PRHDT, FYEKMQ (reference sequence). Here the CDR3 reads CASSLRGNTGELFF. The CDR3 DNA reads as TGTGCCAGCAGCCTTCGGGGGAACACCGGGGAGCTGTTTTTT.

CDR3 protein: CASSRTSSDGSYEQYF. DNA for the CDR3: TGTGCCAGCAGCCGAACTAGCAGCGACGGCTCCTACGAGCAGTACTTC. The chain employs TRBV13 and TRBJ2-7; TRBD2 might be the D (6 bases). V lost 5 bases and J 0 bases, leaving 17 bases between the germline ends. The germline V gene encodes CDR1 PRHDT and CDR2 FYEKMQ (reference sequence). CDR3 size: 16 residues.

This clone was seen only a few times. The chain combines TRBV5-1 with TRBJ2-3; 11 nucleotides line up with TRBD2. V was clipped by 2 bases and J by 4 bases; unmatched bases: 9. Germline assignment: CDR1 SGHRS and CDR2 YFSETQ. The CDR3 extends over 17 amino acids. CDR3 nucleotide sequence: TGCGCCAGCAGCTTACTAGCGGGAGCCGATAGCGCAGATACGCAGTATTTT. It yields the protein CASSLLAGADSADTQYF.

This chain joins TRBV28 and TRBJ2-1; TRBD2 matches at 9 bases. The ends lost 5 bases at V and 7 bases at J; junction bases unmatched: 9. This CDR3 spans 15 amino acids. Germline CDR1 and CDR2: MDHEN and SYDVKM. The CDR3: CASSPMREGPNEQFF. CDR3 sequence (DNA): TGTGCCAGCAGTCCTATGCGGGAGGGCCCAAATGAGCAGTTCTTC.

This chain uses TRBV5-4 with TRBJ2-2; 9 bases map to TRBD1. V trimming: 2 bases; J trimming: 5 bases; junction bases outside the gene matches: 4. The CDR3 consists of 15 residues. CDR1 is SGHNT and CDR2 is YYREEE in the germline V gene (reference sequence). The CDR3 nucleotides read TGTGCCAGCAGCTTTGGGACAGGGTCTACCGGGGAGCTGTTTTTT. Protein: CASSFGTGSTGELFF.